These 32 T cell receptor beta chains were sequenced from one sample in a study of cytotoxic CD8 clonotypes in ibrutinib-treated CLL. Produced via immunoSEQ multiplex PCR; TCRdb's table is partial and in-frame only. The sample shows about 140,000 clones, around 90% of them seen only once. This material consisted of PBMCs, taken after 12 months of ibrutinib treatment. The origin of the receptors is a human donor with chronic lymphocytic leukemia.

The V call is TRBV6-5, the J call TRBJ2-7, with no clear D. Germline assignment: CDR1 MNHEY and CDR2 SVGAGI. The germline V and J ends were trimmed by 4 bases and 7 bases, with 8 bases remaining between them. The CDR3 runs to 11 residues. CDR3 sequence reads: CASSFKWEQYF. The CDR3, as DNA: TGTGCCAGCAGTTTCAAGTGGGAGCAGTACTTC.

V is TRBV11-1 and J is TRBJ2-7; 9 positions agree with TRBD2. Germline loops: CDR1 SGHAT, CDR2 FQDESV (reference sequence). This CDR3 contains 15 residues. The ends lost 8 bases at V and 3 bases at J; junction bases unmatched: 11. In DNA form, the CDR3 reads TGTGCCAGCCCCCCTCGACTAGCGGACAACTACGAGCAGTACTTC. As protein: CASPPRLADNYEQYF.

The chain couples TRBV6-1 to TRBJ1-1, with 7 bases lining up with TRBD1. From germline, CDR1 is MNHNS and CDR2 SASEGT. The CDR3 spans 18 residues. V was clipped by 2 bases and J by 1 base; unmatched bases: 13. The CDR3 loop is CASSELRGGRISNTEAFF. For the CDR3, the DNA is TGTGCCAGCAGTGAATTGAGAGGGGGCCGGATCTCGAACACTGAAGCTTTCTTT.

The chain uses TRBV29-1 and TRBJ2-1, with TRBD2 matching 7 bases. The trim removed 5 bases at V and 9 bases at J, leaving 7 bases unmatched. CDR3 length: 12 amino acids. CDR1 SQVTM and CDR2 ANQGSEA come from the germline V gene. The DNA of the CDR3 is TGCAGCGTTTTACGGACTAGTGGTGAGCAGTTCTTC. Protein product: CSVLRTSGEQFF.

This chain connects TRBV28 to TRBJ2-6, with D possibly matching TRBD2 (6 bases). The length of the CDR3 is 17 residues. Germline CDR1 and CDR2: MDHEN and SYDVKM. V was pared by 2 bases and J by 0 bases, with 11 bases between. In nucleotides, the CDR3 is TGTGCCAGCAGTTTAGGAGGGGTCAGCTCTGGGGCCAACGTCCTGACTTTC. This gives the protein CASSLGGVSSGANVLTF.

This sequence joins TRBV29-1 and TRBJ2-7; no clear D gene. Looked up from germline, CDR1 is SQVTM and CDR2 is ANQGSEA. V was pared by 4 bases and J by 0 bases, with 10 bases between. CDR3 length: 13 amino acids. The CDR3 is CSVGRDSSYEQYF. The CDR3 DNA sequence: TGCAGCGTTGGCCGAGATTCCTCCTACGAGCAGTACTTC.

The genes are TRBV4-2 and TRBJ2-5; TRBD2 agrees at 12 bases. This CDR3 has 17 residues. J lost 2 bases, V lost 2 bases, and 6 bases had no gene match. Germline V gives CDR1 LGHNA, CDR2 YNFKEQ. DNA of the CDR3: TGTGCCAGCAGCCAATCTGGACTAGCGGGATGGCAAGAGACCCAGTACTTC. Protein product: CASSQSGLAGWQETQYF.

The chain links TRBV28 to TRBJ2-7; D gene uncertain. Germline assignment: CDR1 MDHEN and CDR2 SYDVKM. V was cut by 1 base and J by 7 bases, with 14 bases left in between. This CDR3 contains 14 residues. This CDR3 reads CASSLSAWSGEQYF. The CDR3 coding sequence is TGTGCCAGCAGTTTATCCGCGTGGTCCGGGGAGCAGTACTTC.

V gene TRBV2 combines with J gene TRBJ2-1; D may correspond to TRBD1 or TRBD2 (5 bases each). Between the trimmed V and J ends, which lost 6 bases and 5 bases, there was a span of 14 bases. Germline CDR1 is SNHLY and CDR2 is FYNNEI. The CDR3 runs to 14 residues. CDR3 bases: TGTGCCAGCAGCATCCGGGACCGTGACAATGAGCAGTTCTTC. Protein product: CASSIRDRDNEQFF.

The CDR3 here is CASSTIRDRNIQYF. CDR3 in DNA: TGTGCCAGCAGCACTATCCGGGACAGAAACATTCAGTACTTC. The V gene is TRBV27, the J gene TRBJ2-4; TRBD1 agrees at 7 bases. With 6 bases clipped from V and 6 bases from J, the junction kept 8 bases outside the gene matches. The CDR3 has 14 residues. CDR1 is MNHEY and CDR2 is SMNVEV in the germline V gene (reference sequence).

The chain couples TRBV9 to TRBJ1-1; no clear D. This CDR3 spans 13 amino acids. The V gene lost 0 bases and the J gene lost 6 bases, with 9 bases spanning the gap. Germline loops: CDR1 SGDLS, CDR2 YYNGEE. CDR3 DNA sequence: TGTGCCAGCAGCGTAGCGAATAGCCCTGAAGCTTTCTTT. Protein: CASSVANSPEAFF.

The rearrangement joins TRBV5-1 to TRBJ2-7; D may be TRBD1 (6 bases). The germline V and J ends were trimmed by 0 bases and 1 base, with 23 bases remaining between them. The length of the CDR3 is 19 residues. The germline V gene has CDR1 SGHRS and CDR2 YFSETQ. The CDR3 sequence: CASSLAPSAARGLSYEQYF. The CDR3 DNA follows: TGCGCCAGCAGCTTGGCTCCATCCGCCGCCAGGGGCCTTTCCTACGAGCAGTACTTC.

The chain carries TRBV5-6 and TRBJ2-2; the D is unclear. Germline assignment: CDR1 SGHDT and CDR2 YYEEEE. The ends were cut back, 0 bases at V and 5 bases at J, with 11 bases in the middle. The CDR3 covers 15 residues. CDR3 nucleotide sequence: TGTGCCAGCAGCTTGGCCCCCAGTCAGACCGGGGAGCTGTTTTTT. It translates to CASSLAPSQTGELFF.

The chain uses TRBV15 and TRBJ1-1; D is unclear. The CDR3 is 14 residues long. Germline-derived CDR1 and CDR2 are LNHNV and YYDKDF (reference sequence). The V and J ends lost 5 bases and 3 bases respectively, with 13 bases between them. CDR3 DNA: TGTGCCACCAGCGGTTTCCGATGGGACACTGAAGCTTTCTTT. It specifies CATSGFRWDTEAFF. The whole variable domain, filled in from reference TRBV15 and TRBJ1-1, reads DAMVIQNPRYQVTQFGKPVTLSCSQTLNHNVMYWYQQKSSQAPKLLFHYYDKDFNNEADTPDNFQSRRPNTSFCFLDIRSPGLGDTAMYLCATSGFRWDTEAFFGQGTRLTVV.

In nucleotides, the CDR3 is TGCGCCAGCAGCCCTCCGCCAACAGGGAACTATGGCTACACCTTC. This encodes CASSPPPTGNYGYTF. This chain uses TRBV5-1 with TRBJ1-2; D is perhaps TRBD1 (6 bases). Germline V lookup: CDR1 SGHRS, CDR2 YFSETQ. V lost 4 bases to trimming and J lost 2 bases, with 15 bases between them. The CDR3 covers 15 residues. The full variable domain, completed using reference TRBV5-1 and TRBJ1-2, is KAGVTQTPRYLIKTRGQQVTLSCSPISGHRSVSWYQQTPGQGLQFLFEYFSETQRNKGNFPGRFSGRQFSNSRSEMNVSTLELGDSALYLCASSPPPTGNYGYTFGSGTRLTVV.

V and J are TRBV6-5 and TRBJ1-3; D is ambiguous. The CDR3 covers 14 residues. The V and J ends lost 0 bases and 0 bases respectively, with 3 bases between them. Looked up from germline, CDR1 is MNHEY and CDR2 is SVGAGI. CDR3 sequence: CASSYSGSGNTIYF. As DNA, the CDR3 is TGTGCCAGCAGTTACTCCGGCTCTGGAAACACCATATATTTT.

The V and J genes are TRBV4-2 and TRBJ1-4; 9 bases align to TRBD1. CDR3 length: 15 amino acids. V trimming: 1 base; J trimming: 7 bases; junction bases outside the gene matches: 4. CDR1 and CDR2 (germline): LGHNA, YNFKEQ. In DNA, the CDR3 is TGTGCCAGCAGCCAAGGAGAGGACAGGGGTGAAAAACTGTTTTTT. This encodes CASSQGEDRGEKLFF.

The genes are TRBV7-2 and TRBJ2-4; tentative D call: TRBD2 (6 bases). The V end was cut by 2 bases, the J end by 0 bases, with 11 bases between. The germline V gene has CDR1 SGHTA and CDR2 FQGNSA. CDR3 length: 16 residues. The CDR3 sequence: CASSLQGLPAKNIQYF. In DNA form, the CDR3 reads TGTGCCAGCAGCTTACAGGGACTTCCAGCCAAAAACATTCAGTACTTC.

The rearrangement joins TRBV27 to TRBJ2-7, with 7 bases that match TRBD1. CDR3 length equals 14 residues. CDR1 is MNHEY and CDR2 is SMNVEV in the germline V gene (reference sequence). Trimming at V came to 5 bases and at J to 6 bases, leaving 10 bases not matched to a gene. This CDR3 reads CASSRANRGSEQYF. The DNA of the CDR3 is TGTGCCAGCAGTCGAGCCAACAGGGGATCCGAGCAGTACTTC.

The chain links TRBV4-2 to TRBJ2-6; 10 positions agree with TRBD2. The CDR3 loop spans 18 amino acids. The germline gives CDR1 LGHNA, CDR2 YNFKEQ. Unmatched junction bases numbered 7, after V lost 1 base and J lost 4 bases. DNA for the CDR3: TGTGCCAGCAGCCAAGTAACCCTAGCGGGAGTGGGGGCCAACGTCCTGACTTTC. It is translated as CASSQVTLAGVGANVLTF.

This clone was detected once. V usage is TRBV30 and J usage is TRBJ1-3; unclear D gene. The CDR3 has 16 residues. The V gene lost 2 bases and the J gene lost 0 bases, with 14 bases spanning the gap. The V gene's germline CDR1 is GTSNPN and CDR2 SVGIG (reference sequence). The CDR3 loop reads CAWSPASPLSGNTIYF. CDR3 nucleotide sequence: TGTGCCTGGAGTCCGGCAAGTCCCCTCTCTGGAAACACCATATATTTT. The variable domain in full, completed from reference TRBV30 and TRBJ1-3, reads SQTIHQWPATLVQPVGSPLSLECTVEGTSNPNLYWYRQAAGRGLQLLFYSVGIGQISSEVPQNLSASRPQDRQFILSSKKLLLSDSGFYLCAWSPASPLSGNTIYFGEGSWLTVV.

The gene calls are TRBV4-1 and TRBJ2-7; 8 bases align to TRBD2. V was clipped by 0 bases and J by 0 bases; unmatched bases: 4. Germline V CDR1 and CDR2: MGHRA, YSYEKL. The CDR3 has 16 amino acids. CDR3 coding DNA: TGCGCCAGCAGCCAAGATAACCGGGAGGGCTCCTACGAGCAGTACTTC. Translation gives CASSQDNREGSYEQYF.

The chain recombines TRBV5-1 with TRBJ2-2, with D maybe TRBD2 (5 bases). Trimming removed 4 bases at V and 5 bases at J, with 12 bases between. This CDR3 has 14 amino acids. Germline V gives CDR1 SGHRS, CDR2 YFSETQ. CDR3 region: CASSHLTGTGELFF. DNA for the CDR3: TGCGCCAGCAGCCATTTGACGGGGACCGGGGAGCTGTTTTTT.

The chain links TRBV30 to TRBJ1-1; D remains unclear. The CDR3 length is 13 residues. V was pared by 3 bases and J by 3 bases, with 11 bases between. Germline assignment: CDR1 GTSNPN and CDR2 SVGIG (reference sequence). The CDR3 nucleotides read TGTGCCTGGAGAAAGGTGCCTGACACTGAAGCTTTCTTT. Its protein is CAWRKVPDTEAFF.

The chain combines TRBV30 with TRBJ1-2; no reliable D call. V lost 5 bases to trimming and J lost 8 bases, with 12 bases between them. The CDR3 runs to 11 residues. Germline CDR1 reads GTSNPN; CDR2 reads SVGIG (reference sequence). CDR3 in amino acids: CAWGMADGYTF. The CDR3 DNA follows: TGTGCCTGGGGGATGGCAGACGGCTACACCTTC.

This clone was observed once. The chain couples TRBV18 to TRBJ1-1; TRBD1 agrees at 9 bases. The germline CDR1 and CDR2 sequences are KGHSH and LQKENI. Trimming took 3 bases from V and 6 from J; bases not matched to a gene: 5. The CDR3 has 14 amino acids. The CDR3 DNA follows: TGTGCCAGCTCACCGGGGACAGGGCGGTCTGAAGCTTTCTTT. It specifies CASSPGTGRSEAFF.

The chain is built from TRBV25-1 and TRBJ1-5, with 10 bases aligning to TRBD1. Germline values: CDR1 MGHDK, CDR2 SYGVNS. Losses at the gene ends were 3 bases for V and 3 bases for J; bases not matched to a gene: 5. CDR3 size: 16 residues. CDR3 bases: TGTGCCAGCAGTGAGGCGGGACAGGGGTCCAATCAGCCCCAGCATTTT. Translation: CASSEAGQGSNQPQHF. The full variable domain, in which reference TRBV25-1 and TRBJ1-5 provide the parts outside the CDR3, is EADIYQTPRYLVIGTGKKITLECSQTMGHDKMYWYQQDPGMELHLIHYSYGVNSTEKGDLSSESTVSRIRTEHFPLTLESARPSHTSQYLCASSEAGQGSNQPQHFGDGTRLSIL.

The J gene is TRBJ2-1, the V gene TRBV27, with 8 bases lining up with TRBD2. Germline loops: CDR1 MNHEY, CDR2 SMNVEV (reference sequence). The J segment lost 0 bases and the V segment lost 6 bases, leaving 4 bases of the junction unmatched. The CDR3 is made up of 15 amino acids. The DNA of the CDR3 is TGTGCCAGCAGGTTCGGGACTAGCTCCTACAATGAGCAGTTCTTC. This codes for CASRFGTSSYNEQFF.

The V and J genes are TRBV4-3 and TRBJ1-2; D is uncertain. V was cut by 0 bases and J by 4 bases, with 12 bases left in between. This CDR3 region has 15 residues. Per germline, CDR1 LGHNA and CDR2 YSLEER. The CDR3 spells CASSQESESRYGYTF. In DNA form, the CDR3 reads TGCGCCAGCAGCCAAGAATCGGAGAGCCGCTATGGCTACACCTTC.

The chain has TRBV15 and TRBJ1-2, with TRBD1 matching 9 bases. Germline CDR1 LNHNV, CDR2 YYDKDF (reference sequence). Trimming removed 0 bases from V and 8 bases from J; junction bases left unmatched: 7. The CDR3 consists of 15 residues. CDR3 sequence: CATSREGDRVYGYTF. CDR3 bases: TGTGCCACCAGCAGAGAGGGGGACAGGGTTTACGGCTACACCTTC.

The CDR3 region is CASSLTHRPTNQPQHF. In nucleotides, the CDR3 is TGTGCCAGCAGTTTGACCCACAGGCCCACCAATCAGCCCCAGCATTTT. The chain joins TRBV28 to TRBJ1-5, with a possible D match to TRBD1 (5 bases). The CDR3 runs to 16 residues. Looked up from germline, CDR1 is MDHEN and CDR2 is SYDVKM. The germline V and J ends were trimmed by 3 bases and 3 bases, with 15 bases remaining between them.

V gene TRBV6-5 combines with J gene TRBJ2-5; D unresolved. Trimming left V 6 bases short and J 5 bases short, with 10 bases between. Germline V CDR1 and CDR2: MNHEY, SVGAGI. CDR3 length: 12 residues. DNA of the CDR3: TGTGCCAGCAGCCAGAATTGGGAGACCCAGTACTTC. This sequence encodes CASSQNWETQYF.